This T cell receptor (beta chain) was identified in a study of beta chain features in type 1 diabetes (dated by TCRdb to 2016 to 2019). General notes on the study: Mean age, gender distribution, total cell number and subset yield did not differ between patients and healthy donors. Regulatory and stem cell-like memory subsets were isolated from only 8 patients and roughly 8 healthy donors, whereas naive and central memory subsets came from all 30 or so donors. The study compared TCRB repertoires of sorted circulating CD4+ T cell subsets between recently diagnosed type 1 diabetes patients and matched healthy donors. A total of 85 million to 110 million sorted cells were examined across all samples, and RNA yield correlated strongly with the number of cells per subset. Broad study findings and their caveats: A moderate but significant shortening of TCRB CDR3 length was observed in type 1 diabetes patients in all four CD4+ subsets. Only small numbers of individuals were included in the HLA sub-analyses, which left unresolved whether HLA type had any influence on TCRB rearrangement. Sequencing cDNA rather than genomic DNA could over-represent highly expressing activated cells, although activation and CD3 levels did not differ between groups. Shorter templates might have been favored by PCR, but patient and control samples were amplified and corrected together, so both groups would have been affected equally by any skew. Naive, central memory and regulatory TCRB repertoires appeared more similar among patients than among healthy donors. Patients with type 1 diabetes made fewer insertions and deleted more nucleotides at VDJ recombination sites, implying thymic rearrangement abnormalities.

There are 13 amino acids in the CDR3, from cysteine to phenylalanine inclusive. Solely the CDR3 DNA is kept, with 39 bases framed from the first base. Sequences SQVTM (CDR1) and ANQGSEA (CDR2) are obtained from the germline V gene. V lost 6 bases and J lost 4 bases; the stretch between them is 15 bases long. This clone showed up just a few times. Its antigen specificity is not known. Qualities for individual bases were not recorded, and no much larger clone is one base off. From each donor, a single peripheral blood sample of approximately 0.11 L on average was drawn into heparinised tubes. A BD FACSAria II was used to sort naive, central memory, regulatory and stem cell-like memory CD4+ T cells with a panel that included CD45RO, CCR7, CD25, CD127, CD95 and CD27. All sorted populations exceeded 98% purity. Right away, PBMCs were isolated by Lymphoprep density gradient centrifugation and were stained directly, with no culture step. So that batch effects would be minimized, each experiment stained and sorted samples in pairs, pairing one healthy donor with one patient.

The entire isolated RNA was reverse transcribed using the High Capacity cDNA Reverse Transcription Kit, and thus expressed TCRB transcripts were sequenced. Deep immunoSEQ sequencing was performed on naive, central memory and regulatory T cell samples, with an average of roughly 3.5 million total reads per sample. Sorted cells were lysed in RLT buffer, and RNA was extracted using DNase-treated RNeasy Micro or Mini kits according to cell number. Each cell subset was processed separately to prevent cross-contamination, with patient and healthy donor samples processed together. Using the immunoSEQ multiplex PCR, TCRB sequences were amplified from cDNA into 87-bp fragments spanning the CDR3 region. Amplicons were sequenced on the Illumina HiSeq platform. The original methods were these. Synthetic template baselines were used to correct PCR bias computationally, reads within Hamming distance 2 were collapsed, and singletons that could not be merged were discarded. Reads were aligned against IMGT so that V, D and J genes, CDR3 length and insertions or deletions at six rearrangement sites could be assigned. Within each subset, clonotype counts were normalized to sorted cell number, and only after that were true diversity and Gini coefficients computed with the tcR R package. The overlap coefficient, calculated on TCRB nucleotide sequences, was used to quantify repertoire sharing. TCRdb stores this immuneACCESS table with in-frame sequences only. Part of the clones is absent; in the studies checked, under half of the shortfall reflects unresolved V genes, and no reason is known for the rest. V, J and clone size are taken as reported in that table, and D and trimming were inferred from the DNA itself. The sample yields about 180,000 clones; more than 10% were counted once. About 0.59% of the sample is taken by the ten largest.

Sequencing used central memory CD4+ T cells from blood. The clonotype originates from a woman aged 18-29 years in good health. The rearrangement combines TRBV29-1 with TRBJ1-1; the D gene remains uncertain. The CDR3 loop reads CSVARKAGTEAFF. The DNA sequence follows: TGCAGCGTCGCCCGAAAGGCGGGCACTGAAGCTTTCTTT.